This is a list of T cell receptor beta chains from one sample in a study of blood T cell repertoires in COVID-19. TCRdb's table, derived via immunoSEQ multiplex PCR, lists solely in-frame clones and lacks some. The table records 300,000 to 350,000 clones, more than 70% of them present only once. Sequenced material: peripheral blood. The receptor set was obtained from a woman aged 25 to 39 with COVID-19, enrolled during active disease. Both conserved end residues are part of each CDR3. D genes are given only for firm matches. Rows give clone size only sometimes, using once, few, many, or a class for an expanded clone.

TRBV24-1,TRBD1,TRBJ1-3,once,CATSGGQGTGNTIYF,TGTGCCACCAGTGGAGGACAGGGGACTGGAAACACCATATATTTT
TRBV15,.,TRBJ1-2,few,CATSPSRQNYGYTF,TGTGCCACCAGCCCCTCCCGACAGAACTATGGCTACACCTTC
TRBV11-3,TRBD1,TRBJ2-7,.,CASSFRQGSYEQYF,TGTGCCAGCAGCTTTCGACAGGGGTCATACGAGCAGTACTTC
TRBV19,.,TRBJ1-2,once,CASKVPAGYGYTF,TGTGCCAGTAAGGTCCCCGCGGGCTATGGCTACACCTTC
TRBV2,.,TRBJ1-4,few,CASSDRNEKLFF,TGTGCCAGCAGTGACCGGAATGAAAAACTGTTTTTT
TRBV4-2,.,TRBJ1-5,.,CASSQDWADQPQHF,TGTGCCAGCAGCCAAGACTGGGCCGATCAGCCCCAGCATTTT
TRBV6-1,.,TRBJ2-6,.,CASSEALPYSSGANVLTF,TGTGCCAGCAGTGAAGCGCTTCCTTATAGCTCTGGGGCCAACGTCCTGACTTTC
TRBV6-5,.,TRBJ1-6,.,CASSRGQNNSPLHF,TGTGCCAGCAGCCGGGGACAAAATAATTCACCCCTCCACTTT
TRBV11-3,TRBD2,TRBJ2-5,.,CASSLTSGEGETQYF,TGTGCCAGCAGCCTGACTAGCGGGGAGGGAGAGACCCAGTACTTC
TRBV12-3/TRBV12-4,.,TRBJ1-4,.,CASSFSGEKLFF,TGTGCCAGCAGTTTCTCGGGGGAAAAACTGTTTTTT
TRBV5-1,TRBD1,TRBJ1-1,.,CASSLARVGGATTEAFF,TGCGCCAGCAGCCTGGCTAGGGTAGGGGGCGCGACCACTGAAGCTTTCTTT
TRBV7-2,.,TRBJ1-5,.,CASSLTTGPNQPQHF,TGTGCCAGCAGCTTAACGACAGGCCCCAATCAGCCCCAGCATTTT
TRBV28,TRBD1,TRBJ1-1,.,CASSHPDRGTEAFF,TGTGCCAGCAGTCACCCCGACAGGGGCACTGAAGCTTTCTTT
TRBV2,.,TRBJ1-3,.,CASRYTGAGNTIYF,TGTGCCAGCAGGTACACAGGAGCTGGAAACACCATATATTTT
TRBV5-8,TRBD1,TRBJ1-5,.,CASSSTGRSSNQPQHF,TGTGCCAGCAGCTCGACAGGGAGAAGCAGCAATCAGCCCCAGCATTTT
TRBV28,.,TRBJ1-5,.,CASSLIGTESNQPQHF,TGTGCCAGCAGTTTAATAGGTACAGAATCCAATCAGCCCCAGCATTTT
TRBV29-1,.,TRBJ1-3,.,CSVGGGLENTIYF,TGCAGCGTCGGGGGGGGACTGGAAAACACCATATATTTT
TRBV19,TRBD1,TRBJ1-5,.,CASSIGDRGLQPQHF,TGTGCCAGTAGTATAGGCGACAGGGGCTTACAGCCCCAGCATTTT
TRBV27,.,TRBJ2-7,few,CASSLRGGHFYEQYF,TGTGCCAGCAGTTTAAGGGGTGGGCATTTCTACGAGCAGTACTTC
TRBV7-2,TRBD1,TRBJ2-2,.,CASSLDSGGGELFF,TGTGCCAGCAGCTTAGATTCAGGGGGCGGGGAGCTGTTTTTT
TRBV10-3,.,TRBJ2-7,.,CAIRDREAYEQYF,TGTGCCATCAGAGACAGGGAGGCCTACGAGCAGTACTTC
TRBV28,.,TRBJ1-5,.,CASRTGGNQPQHF,TGTGCCAGCAGGACAGGTGGGAATCAGCCCCAGCATTTT
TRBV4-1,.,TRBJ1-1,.,CASSQVRAGNTEAFF,TGCGCCAGCAGCCAAGTTCGGGCGGGGAACACTGAAGCTTTCTTT
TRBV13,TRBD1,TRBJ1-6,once,CASSPRGTVEGNSPLHF,TGTGCCAGCAGCCCCCGGGGGACAGTCGAGGGTAATTCACCCCTCCACTTT
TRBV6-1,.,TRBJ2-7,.,CASSEEYRGTYEQYF,TGTGCCAGCAGTGAGGAATACCGGGGGACCTACGAGCAGTACTTC
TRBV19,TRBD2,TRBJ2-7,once,CASSPFGLALAYEQYF,TGTGCCAGTAGTCCATTCGGACTAGCCTTGGCCTACGAGCAGTACTTC
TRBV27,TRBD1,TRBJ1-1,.,CASSLHPGGNTEAFF,TGTGCCAGCAGTTTACACCCAGGGGGTAACACTGAAGCTTTCTTT
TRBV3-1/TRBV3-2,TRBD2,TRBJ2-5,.,CASSRGGGALETQYF,TGTGCCAGCAGCCGGGGCGGGGGGGCCCTAGAGACCCAGTACTTC
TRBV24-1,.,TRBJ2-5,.,CATSDPGTSQETQYF,TGTGCCACCAGTGACCCCGGGACTTCCCAAGAGACCCAGTACTTC
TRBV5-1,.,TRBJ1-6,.,CASRERYNSPLHF,TGCGCCAGCAGGGAGCGGTATAATTCACCCCTCCACTTT
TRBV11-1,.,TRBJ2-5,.,CASSLGGGQETQYF,TGTGCCAGCAGCTTAGGAGGAGGGCAAGAGACCCAGTACTTC
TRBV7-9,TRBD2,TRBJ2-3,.,CASSAHGLAGASHSNTQYF,TGTGCCAGCAGCGCCCACGGACTAGCGGGGGCCTCCCACTCGAATACGCAGTATTTT
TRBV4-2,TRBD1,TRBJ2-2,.,CASGSRQGASTGELFF,TGTGCCAGCGGGAGTAGACAGGGGGCCTCGACCGGGGAGCTGTTTTTT
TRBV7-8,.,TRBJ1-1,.,CASSRGGVPNTEAFF,TGTGCCTCCTCCCGGGGGGGGGTACCTAACACTGAAGCTTTCTTT
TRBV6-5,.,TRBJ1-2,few,CASSLGQMYGYTF,TGTGCCAGCAGTTTGGGACAAATGTATGGCTACACCTTC
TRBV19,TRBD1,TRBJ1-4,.,CASSDRGTGGEKLFF,TGTGCCAGTAGTGATCGGGGGACAGGGGGAGAAAAACTGTTTTTT
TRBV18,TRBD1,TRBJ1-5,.,CASSPPPGTGDRFHQPQHF,TGTGCCAGCTCACCACCGCCCGGGACAGGGGATCGATTCCATCAGCCCCAGCATTTT
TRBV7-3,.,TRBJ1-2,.,CASSFSQGNGYTF,TGTGCCAGCAGCTTCTCCCAGGGAAATGGCTACACCTTC
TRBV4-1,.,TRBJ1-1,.,CASSQDSQGNRQAFF,TGCGCCAGCAGCCAAGATAGCCAGGGAAATCGCCAAGCTTTCTTT
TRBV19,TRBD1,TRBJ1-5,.,CASSILVMDRKNQPQHF,TGTGCCAGTAGTATATTAGTTATGGACAGGAAGAACCAGCCCCAGCATTTT
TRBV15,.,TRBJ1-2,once,CATSRDRRAGYGYTF,TGTGCCACCAGCAGAGATCGCAGGGCTGGCTATGGCTACACCTTC
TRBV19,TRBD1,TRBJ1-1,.,CASSGQGLRSTEAFF,TGTGCCAGTAGTGGACAGGGATTAAGGAGCACTGAAGCTTTCTTT
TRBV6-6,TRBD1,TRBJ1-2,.,CASSPGQGIYGYTF,TGTGCCAGCAGTCCCGGACAGGGAATCTATGGCTACACCTTC
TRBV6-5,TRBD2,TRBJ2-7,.,CASSRLAGRSYEQYF,TGTGCCAGCAGCCGACTAGCAGGGAGATCCTACGAGCAGTACTTC
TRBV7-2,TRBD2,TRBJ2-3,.,CASSLATSGVRGTDTQYF,TGTGCCAGCAGCTTAGCGACTAGCGGGGTCCGGGGCACAGATACGCAGTATTTT